This is a list of T cell receptor beta chains from one sample in a study of T cell responses to AZD1222 COVID-19 vaccine. Produced via immunoSEQ multiplex PCR; TCRdb's table is partial and in-frame only. The sample holds roughly 180,000 clones, around 93% seen once. The starting material was peripheral blood, obtained on day 0 of AZD1222 vaccination. The receptors shown here come from an adult in good health. Both conserved end residues are part of each CDR3. Each record gives: CDR3 protein, CDR3 DNA, J gene, V gene, D gene, clone size. A D gene is named only where the DNA matches it firmly. Clone size appears in some rows only: once, few, many, or a class for an expanded clone.

cdr3_aa: CASSQGVGQGTGELFF
cdr3_nt: TGCGCCAGCAGCCAGGGGGTGGGACAGGGGACCGGGGAGCTGTTTTTT
j_call: TRBJ2-2
v_call: TRBV4-1
d_call: TRBD1
clone_size: NA

cdr3_aa: CASSLASQGNYGYTF
cdr3_nt: TGCGCCAGCAGCTTGGCCTCACAGGGGAACTATGGCTACACCTTC
j_call: TRBJ1-2
v_call: TRBV5-1
d_call: TRBD1
clone_size: NA

cdr3_aa: CASSFGGLPDTQYF
cdr3_nt: TGCGCCAGCAGCTTTGGGGGGTTGCCAGATACGCAGTATTTT
j_call: TRBJ2-3
v_call: TRBV5-1
d_call: NA
clone_size: NA

cdr3_aa: CASSLSANSPLHF
cdr3_nt: TGTGCCAGCAGTTTATCGGCGAATTCACCCCTCCACTTT
j_call: TRBJ1-6
v_call: TRBV28
d_call: NA
clone_size: NA

cdr3_aa: CASSPKGGYNEQFF
cdr3_nt: TGTGCCAGCAGCCCCAAAGGGGGTTACAATGAGCAGTTCTTC
j_call: TRBJ2-1
v_call: TRBV7-2
d_call: NA
clone_size: NA

cdr3_aa: CASSDGVGRRISSPLHF
cdr3_nt: TGTGCCAGCAGTGATGGTGTAGGACGGAGAATAAGCTCACCCCTCCACTTT
j_call: TRBJ1-6
v_call: TRBV2
d_call: NA
clone_size: NA

cdr3_aa: CAWSDRGTGNTIYF
cdr3_nt: TGTGCCTGGAGTGACAGGGGAACTGGAAACACCATATATTTT
j_call: TRBJ1-3
v_call: TRBV30
d_call: TRBD1
clone_size: NA

cdr3_aa: CASSLGNSEAFF
cdr3_nt: TGCGCCAGCAGCTTGGGGAACTCTGAAGCTTTCTTT
j_call: TRBJ1-1
v_call: TRBV5-1
d_call: NA
clone_size: NA

cdr3_aa: CASRRGPGDYGYTF
cdr3_nt: TGTGCCAGCAGGAGAGGACCGGGCGACTATGGCTACACCTTC
j_call: TRBJ1-2
v_call: TRBV6-6
d_call: NA
clone_size: NA

cdr3_aa: CATSSLGRAEAFF
cdr3_nt: TGTGCCACCAGCAGTCTGGGGCGGGCTGAAGCTTTCTTT
j_call: TRBJ1-1
v_call: TRBV15
d_call: NA
clone_size: NA

cdr3_aa: CASSLRADGNTDTQYF
cdr3_nt: TGCGCCAGCAGCCTCAGGGCGGACGGGAACACAGATACGCAGTATTTT
j_call: TRBJ2-3
v_call: TRBV4-1
d_call: NA
clone_size: NA

cdr3_aa: CASTGTSGNEQFF
cdr3_nt: TGTGCCAGCACCGGGACTAGCGGCAATGAGCAGTTCTTC
j_call: TRBJ2-1
v_call: TRBV6-5
d_call: TRBD2
clone_size: NA

cdr3_aa: CASSLLVGARVLHF
cdr3_nt: TGTGCCAGCAGCCTACTCGTGGGGGCGAGGGTCCTCCACTTT
j_call: TRBJ1-6
v_call: TRBV7-9
d_call: NA
clone_size: NA

cdr3_aa: CASSVGGDYNQPQHF
cdr3_nt: TGTGCCAGCAGCGTTGGGGGCGACTACAATCAGCCCCAGCATTTT
j_call: TRBJ1-5
v_call: TRBV9
d_call: NA
clone_size: once

cdr3_aa: CASSGRLAGDEQYF
cdr3_nt: TGTGCCAGCAGCGGCCGACTAGCGGGTGACGAGCAGTACTTC
j_call: TRBJ2-7
v_call: TRBV7-2
d_call: TRBD2
clone_size: NA

cdr3_aa: CASSLNRGQETQYF
cdr3_nt: TGCGCCAGCAGCTTAAACAGGGGTCAAGAGACCCAGTACTTC
j_call: TRBJ2-5
v_call: TRBV5-1
d_call: TRBD1
clone_size: NA

cdr3_aa: CASSPAGRNTYEQYF
cdr3_nt: TGTGCCAGCTCACCTGCGGGACGGAACACCTACGAGCAGTACTTC
j_call: TRBJ2-7
v_call: TRBV18
d_call: NA
clone_size: NA

cdr3_aa: CASSFGTVSSYEQYF
cdr3_nt: TGTGCCAGCAGCTTCGGAACAGTGAGCTCCTACGAGCAGTACTTC
j_call: TRBJ2-7
v_call: TRBV11-2
d_call: NA
clone_size: NA

cdr3_aa: CASSLAGSDEKLFF
cdr3_nt: TGTGCCAGCAGCTTAGCCGGGTCGGACGAAAAACTGTTTTTT
j_call: TRBJ1-4
v_call: TRBV7-2
d_call: NA
clone_size: NA

cdr3_aa: CASSLPGSSYNSPLHF
cdr3_nt: TGTGCCAGCAGTTTACCCGGTAGCTCCTATAATTCACCCCTCCACTTT
j_call: TRBJ1-6
v_call: TRBV28
d_call: NA
clone_size: NA

cdr3_aa: CASSPGRQASEAFF
cdr3_nt: TGTGCCAGCAGCCCAGGTCGACAGGCTTCTGAAGCTTTCTTT
j_call: TRBJ1-1
v_call: TRBV11-3
d_call: NA
clone_size: once

cdr3_aa: CASSLSRLAGVYEQYF
cdr3_nt: TGTGCCAGCAGTTTATCCCGACTAGCGGGTGTTTACGAGCAGTACTTC
j_call: TRBJ2-7
v_call: TRBV28
d_call: TRBD2
clone_size: NA

cdr3_aa: CASSRTQQGDYGYTF
cdr3_nt: TGTGCCAGCAGCCGAACGCAACAGGGAGACTATGGCTACACCTTC
j_call: TRBJ1-2
v_call: TRBV28
d_call: NA
clone_size: few

cdr3_aa: CASSRDFHEQYF
cdr3_nt: TGTGCCAGCAGCCGGGACTTCCACGAGCAGTACTTC
j_call: TRBJ2-7
v_call: TRBV5-6
d_call: NA
clone_size: few

cdr3_aa: CASSNRDSNQPQHF
cdr3_nt: TGTGCCAGCAGTAACAGGGACAGCAATCAGCCCCAGCATTTT
j_call: TRBJ1-5
v_call: TRBV6-5
d_call: NA
clone_size: NA

cdr3_aa: CAWSQQETEAFF
cdr3_nt: TGTGCCTGGAGTCAACAGGAGACTGAAGCTTTCTTT
j_call: TRBJ1-1
v_call: TRBV30
d_call: NA
clone_size: NA

cdr3_aa: CASSLGSLSEAFF
cdr3_nt: TGTGCCAGTAGTCTCGGGAGCCTCTCTGAAGCTTTCTTT
j_call: TRBJ1-1
v_call: TRBV19
d_call: NA
clone_size: NA

cdr3_aa: CASSLATGRDPYTEAFF
cdr3_nt: TGTGCCAGCAGCTTAGCGACAGGGCGCGACCCATACACTGAAGCTTTCTTT
j_call: TRBJ1-1
v_call: TRBV7-2
d_call: TRBD1
clone_size: NA

cdr3_aa: CASGSSTQHF
cdr3_nt: TGTGCCAGCGGGTCTTCGACCCAGCATTTT
j_call: TRBJ1-5
v_call: TRBV2
d_call: NA
clone_size: NA

cdr3_aa: CASSARDRELREAFF
cdr3_nt: TGTGCCAGCAGTGCTCGGGACAGGGAGTTGAGGGAAGCTTTCTTT
j_call: TRBJ1-1
v_call: TRBV6-2/TRBV6-3
d_call: TRBD1
clone_size: NA

cdr3_aa: CASSWEQWTYNSPLHF
cdr3_nt: TGTGCCAGCAGCTGGGAGCAATGGACCTATAATTCACCCCTCCACTTT
j_call: TRBJ1-6
v_call: TRBV5-5
d_call: NA
clone_size: NA

cdr3_aa: CASRKTGYQRGEQYF
cdr3_nt: TGTGCCAGCAGGAAGACAGGTTACCAAAGAGGCGAGCAGTACTTC
j_call: TRBJ2-7
v_call: TRBV28
d_call: NA
clone_size: NA

cdr3_aa: CSASWARDGDNEQFF
cdr3_nt: TGCAGTGCTAGTTGGGCGAGGGACGGGGACAATGAGCAGTTCTTC
j_call: TRBJ2-1
v_call: TRBV20-1
d_call: NA
clone_size: NA

cdr3_aa: CASSYSPKGGLDGQYF
cdr3_nt: TGTGCCAGCAGTTACTCCCCCAAGGGGGGCTTGGATGGGCAGTACTTC
j_call: TRBJ2-7
v_call: TRBV6-2/TRBV6-3
d_call: NA
clone_size: NA